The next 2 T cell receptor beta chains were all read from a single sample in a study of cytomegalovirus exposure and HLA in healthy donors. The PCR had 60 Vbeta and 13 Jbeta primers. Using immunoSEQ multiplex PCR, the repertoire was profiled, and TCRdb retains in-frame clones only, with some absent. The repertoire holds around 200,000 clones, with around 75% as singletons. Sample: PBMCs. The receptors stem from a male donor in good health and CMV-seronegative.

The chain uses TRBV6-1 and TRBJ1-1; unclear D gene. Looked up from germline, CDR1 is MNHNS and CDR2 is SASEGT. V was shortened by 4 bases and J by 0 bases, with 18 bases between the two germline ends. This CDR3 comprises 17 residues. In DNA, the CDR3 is TGTGCCAGCAGTGTATCCTCGCCCGCAGGAATGAACACTGAAGCTTTCTTT. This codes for CASSVSSPAGMNTEAFF.

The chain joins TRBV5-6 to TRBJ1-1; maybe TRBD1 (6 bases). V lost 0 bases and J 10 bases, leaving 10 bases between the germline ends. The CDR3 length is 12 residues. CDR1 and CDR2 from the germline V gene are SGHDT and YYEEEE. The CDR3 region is CASSLDRAVAFF. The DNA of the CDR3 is TGTGCCAGCAGCTTGGACAGGGCGGTAGCTTTCTTT. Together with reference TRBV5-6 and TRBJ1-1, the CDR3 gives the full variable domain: DAGVTQSPTHLIKTRGQQVTLRCSPKSGHDTVSWYQQALGQGPQFIFQYYEEEERQRGNFPDRFSGHQFPNYSSELNVNALLLGDSALYLCASSLDRAVAFFGQGTRLTVV.